The 27 T cell receptor beta chains reported below all come from one sample, sequenced in a study of CD8 T cells in ankylosing spondylitis. From the 5' RACE reads, TCRdb called clonotypes with MiXCR, one entry per CDR3 protein. The table includes some 130,000 distinct CDR3 sequences, 9.5% to 12% detected once. The sequencing input was blood, either unsorted or a sorted T cell fraction (not recorded which). The source of these receptors is a female donor with ankylosing spondylitis or in good health (not recorded which).

This clonotype has a count of ten or more. The rearrangement uses TRBV28 and TRBJ1-4, with D unresolved. This CDR3 region has 17 residues. V was pared by 2 bases and J by 0 bases, with 13 bases between. From germline, CDR1 is MDHEN and CDR2 SYDVKM. The CDR3 nucleotides are TGTGCCAGCAGTTTAATTCCAGGTGAAGCAACTAATGAAAAACTGTTTTTT. Its translation is CASSLIPGEATNEKLFF.

This clonotype was detected many times. This chain links TRBV28 with TRBJ1-2; no definite D call. Per germline, CDR1 MDHEN and CDR2 SYDVKM. Trimming cost V 3 bases and J 6 bases, with 5 bases left between them. This CDR3 contains 11 residues. The CDR3 reads CASSFSDGYTF. In DNA form, the CDR3 reads TGTGCCAGCAGTTTCAGCGATGGCTACACCTTC.

This clonotype was found many times. The V call is TRBV20-1, the J call TRBJ2-5, with TRBD1 as a possible D gene (5 bases). Trimming pared 2 bases from V and 4 bases from J, leaving 8 bases between. CDR1 is DFQATT, CDR2 SNEGSKA, per germline (reference sequence). The CDR3 has 12 residues. CDR3 nucleotides: TGCAGTGCTAGATTCAGGGCAGAGACCCAGTACTTC. Translated, it gives CSARFRAETQYF.

Turning to this clonotype: This CDR3 is missing its conserved last phenylalanine or tryptophan, likely due to a read error. The limits of the CDR3 on the DNA are not certain, so only TCRdb's listed CDR3 is given. This chain uses TRBV12-3 or TRBV12-4 with TRBJ2-7. The CDR3 is 14 amino acids in total, end residues counted. CDR3 sequence: CASSFAGELDERYS.

The chain has TRBV7-2 and TRBJ2-7; possibly TRBD1 for D (5 bases). CDR3 size: 14 residues. Germline V gives CDR1 SGHTA, CDR2 FQGNSA. Trimming stripped 4 bases from V and 6 bases from J, with 16 bases between. CDR3 bases: TGTGCCAGCAGCTCATACCTCAGGGATGGCGAGCAGTACTTC. Protein: CASSSYLRDGEQYF.

This clonotype has at least ten counts. The rearrangement uses TRBV10-2 and TRBJ2-5, with D possibly being TRBD2 (6 bases). The CDR3 runs to 15 residues. CDR1 is WSHSY and CDR2 is SAAADI in the germline V gene. Trimming left V 2 bases short and J 5 bases short, with 15 bases between. The CDR3 region has the DNA TGCGCCAGCAGTGAGGAACTAGCTGTATTCGAGACCCAGTACTTC. Amino acids: CASSEELAVFETQYF.

This clonotype was detected once. A much bigger clone sits one base away, suggesting this may be a read error. The V call is TRBV13, the J call TRBJ2-2; 8 bases fit TRBD1. The V gene's germline CDR1 is PRHDT and CDR2 FYEKMQ (reference sequence). The CDR3 is 15 residues long. V gave up 7 bases and J gave up 5 bases; unmatched junction bases: 9. CDR3 region: CASTGRGPLTGELFF. The CDR3 DNA reads TGTGCCAGCACGGGCAGGGGGCCCCTTACCGGGGAGCTGTTTTTT.

This clonotype was seen repeatedly, ten times or more. The J gene is TRBJ1-1, the V gene TRBV20-1; TRBD1 agrees at 8 bases. V dropped 5 bases and J dropped 4; count of bases not matched to a gene: 9. The CDR3 loop spans 14 amino acids. Germline CDR1 reads DFQATT; CDR2 reads SNEGSKA (reference sequence). CDR3 coding DNA: TGCAGTGCTGTACAGGGGGAAAGGCCCACTGAAGCTTTCTTT. Protein product: CSAVQGERPTEAFF.

This clonotype was seen ten or more times. The J gene is TRBJ2-1, the V gene TRBV28; no clear D. This CDR3 comprises 14 residues. Germline CDR1 and CDR2: MDHEN and SYDVKM. Trimming took off 9 bases at V and 2 bases at J, with 14 bases between the two ends. The CDR3 spells CASLRPSTYNEQFF. The CDR3 DNA follows: TGTGCCAGTTTGCGGCCCTCTACCTACAATGAGCAGTTCTTC.

J is TRBJ2-7 and V is TRBV27; D is possibly TRBD1 (7 bases). The CDR3 has 17 residues. The germline V and J ends were trimmed by 3 bases and 5 bases, with 23 bases remaining between them. CDR1 and CDR2 from the germline V gene are MNHEY and SMNVEV (reference sequence). The CDR3 coding sequence is TGTGCCAGCAGTTTGGAGGGGGCCGCCCTCCCCCTCCACGAGCAGTACTTC. It yields the protein CASSLEGAALPLHEQYF.

This clonotype showed up just a few times. The chain has TRBV14 and TRBJ1-2; 8 bases align to TRBD1. There are 16 residues in the CDR3. Per the germline V gene, CDR1 is SGHDN and CDR2 is FVKESK. The trim removed 1 base at V and 3 bases at J, leaving 7 bases unmatched. CDR3 sequence (DNA): TGTGCCAGCAGCCAAGGGAGTGGACAGGGCTACTATGGCTACACCTTC. Its protein product is CASSQGSGQGYYGYTF.

Ten or more counts support this clonotype. The V and J genes are TRBV27 and TRBJ1-5, with D unresolved. Germline CDR1 is MNHEY and CDR2 is SMNVEV (reference sequence). The CDR3 is 15 residues long. Between the trimmed V and J ends, which lost 5 bases and 1 base, there was a span of 12 bases. CDR3 residues: CASSPPLGSNQPQHF. The CDR3 bases are TGTGCCAGCAGTCCCCCACTGGGGAGCAATCAGCCCCAGCATTTT.

This clonotype was counted many times. The V call is TRBV7-8, the J call TRBJ1-4, with a possible D match to TRBD1 (5 bases). Looked up from germline, CDR1 is SGHVS and CDR2 is FQNEAQ. V lost 0 bases and J 10 bases, leaving 15 bases between the germline ends. This CDR3 has 15 amino acids. For the CDR3, the DNA is TGTGCCAGCAGCTTAGCGACGGGGGAATTGGGAAAACTGTTTTTT. This translates into CASSLATGELGKLFF.

As for this clonotype: A much larger clonotype is one base distant, so this may be a read error. The chain combines TRBV20-1 with TRBJ2-1; 11 bases line up with TRBD2. This CDR3 contains 15 residues. The trim removed 5 bases at V and 2 bases at J, leaving 5 bases unmatched. Germline values: CDR1 DFQATT, CDR2 SNEGSKA (reference sequence). The CDR3 loop reads CSAALSGGAYNEQFF. CDR3 DNA sequence: TGCAGTGCTGCCCTTAGCGGGGGGGCCTACAATGAGCAGTTCTTC.

The chain has TRBV7-9 and TRBJ2-3; 14 bases are a match to TRBD2. V lost 5 bases, J lost 5 bases, and 6 bases stayed unmatched. In germline, CDR1 is SEHNR, CDR2 FQNEAQ (reference sequence). The CDR3 extends over 16 amino acids. CDR3 nucleotide sequence: TGTGCCAGCAGCCGGGGACTAGCGGGAGCGGGAGATACGCAGTATTTT. Its translation: CASSRGLAGAGDTQYF. Complete variable domain (other parts from reference TRBV7-9 and TRBJ2-3): DTGVSQNPRHKITKRGQNVTFRCDPISEHNRLYWYRQTLGQGPEFLTYFQNEAQLEKSRLLSDRFSAERPKGSFSTLEIQRTEQGDSAMYLCASSRGLAGAGDTQYFGPGTRLTVL.

The rearrangement uses TRBV3-1 and TRBJ2-6; 12 bases are shared with TRBD2. Germline CDR1 is LGHDT and CDR2 is YNNKEL (reference sequence). CDR3 length: 17 residues. Unmatched junction bases numbered 5, after V lost 5 bases and J lost 3 bases. The CDR3 region has the DNA TGTGCCAGCAGCGCACTAGCGGGGGGAGGTGGGGCCAACGTCCTGACTTTC. Translation gives CASSALAGGGGANVLTF.

In this sample, this clonotype turned up many times. This chain links TRBV20-1 with TRBJ2-1, with no clear D. V lost 7 bases and J lost 3, with 1 base in between. The CDR3 is 9 amino acids. CDR1 and CDR2 from the germline V gene are DFQATT and SNEGSKA (reference sequence). The CDR3 DNA sequence: TGCAGTGTCTACAATGAGCAGTTCTTC. Residues: CSVYNEQFF.

This clonotype was picked up many times. The chain's CDR3 is CSAQGAYSPLHF. DNA of the CDR3: TGCAGTGCCCAGGGGGCCTATTCACCCCTCCACTTT. The chain uses TRBV20-1 and TRBJ1-6, with TRBD1 matching 8 bases. The junction had 3 bases not matched to a gene; V was cut back by 6 bases and J by 8 bases. Germline lookup yields CDR1 DFQATT and CDR2 SNEGSKA (reference sequence). This CDR3 has 12 amino acids.

This clonotype was seen ten or more times. This chain uses TRBV24-1 with TRBJ1-5; TRBD1 matches 9 bases. This CDR3 spans 16 amino acids. The V segment lost 4 bases and the J segment 6 bases; nucleotides outside the gene matches: 9. CDR1 and CDR2 from the germline V gene are KGHDR and SFDVKD. CDR3: CATSEPGTGRGQPQHF. Written as DNA, the CDR3 is TGTGCCACCAGTGAGCCCGGGACAGGGCGCGGTCAGCCCCAGCATTTT.

As to this clonotype: This may be a read error, as it is one base from a much larger clone. V gene TRBV6-5 combines with J gene TRBJ2-7; 10 nucleotides match TRBD2. Trimming took 0 bases from V and 4 from J; bases not matched to a gene: 6. In germline, CDR1 is MNHEY, CDR2 SVGAGI. This CDR3 contains 16 residues. The CDR3 here is CASSYSGSGGAYEQYF. In DNA, the CDR3 is TGTGCCAGCAGTTACTCGGGGAGCGGGGGGGCTTACGAGCAGTACTTC.

The chain recombines TRBV7-3 with TRBJ2-4, with a weak D call TRBD2 (5 bases). CDR3 length: 15 residues. Per the germline V gene, CDR1 is SGHTA and CDR2 is FQGTGA. V was trimmed by 2 bases and J by 7 bases, leaving 15 bases between them. The CDR3, as DNA: TGTGCCAGCAGCTTAGGTCGGGGAATTGGGAACATTCAGTACTTC. Amino acids: CASSLGRGIGNIQYF.

The V and J genes are TRBV7-9 and TRBJ1-6, with D possibly being TRBD1 (5 bases). V lost 1 base and J lost 9, with 19 bases in between. Germline V gene lookup returns CDR1 SEHNR and CDR2 FQNEAQ (reference sequence). This CDR3 comprises 17 residues. Here the CDR3 DNA reads TGTGCCAGCAGCTTAGTGGGGGACCCAGTCCTCGCTTCACCCCTCCACTTT. It yields the protein CASSLVGDPVLASPLHF. Full variable domain (missing parts from reference TRBV7-9 and TRBJ1-6): DTGVSQNPRHKITKRGQNVTFRCDPISEHNRLYWYRQTLGQGPEFLTYFQNEAQLEKSRLLSDRFSAERPKGSFSTLEIQRTEQGDSAMYLCASSLVGDPVLASPLHFGNGTRLTVT.

This clonotype has only a few counts. This chain joins TRBV28 and TRBJ2-1; TRBD2 agrees at 10 bases. The trim removed 6 bases at V and 5 bases at J, leaving 4 bases unmatched. The CDR3 covers 14 residues. Germline lookup yields CDR1 MDHEN and CDR2 SYDVKM. CDR3: CASRSGGANNEQFF. DNA of the CDR3: TGTGCCAGCAGGAGCGGGGGGGCCAACAATGAGCAGTTCTTC.

This clonotype appeared many times. This sequence joins TRBV20-1 and TRBJ1-6; D is undetermined. CDR1 and CDR2 from the germline V gene are DFQATT and SNEGSKA (reference sequence). The length of the CDR3 is 14 residues. V was cut by 0 bases and J by 8 bases, with 11 bases left in between. The CDR3 sequence is CSAREARWDSPLHF. CDR3 sequence (DNA): TGCAGTGCTAGAGAGGCACGGTGGGATTCACCCCTCCACTTT.

The chain recombines TRBV19 with TRBJ2-1; 8 nucleotides line up with TRBD2. This CDR3 comprises 15 residues. The germline V gene encodes CDR1 LNHDA and CDR2 SQIVND (reference sequence). V shed 3 bases, J shed 3 bases, and the junction held 4 bases outside the gene matches. The DNA of the CDR3 is TGTGCCAGTAGTATGCGGCGGGGGGTCTACAATGAGCAGTTCTTC. Translating it yields CASSMRRGVYNEQFF.

V and J are TRBV30 and TRBJ1-2; tentative D call: TRBD1 (5 bases). In germline, CDR1 is GTSNPN, CDR2 SVGIG (reference sequence). The CDR3 runs 12 residues. Trimming shortened V by 4 bases and J by 8 bases, and 14 bases separated the two germline ends. The CDR3 sequence: CAWTGTTFGYTF. The CDR3 nucleotides read TGTGCCTGGACAGGGACGACGTTCGGCTACACCTTC. The whole variable domain, remainder taken from reference TRBV30 and TRBJ1-2, is SQTIHQWPATLVQPVGSPLSLECTVEGTSNPNLYWYRQAAGRGLQLLFYSVGIGQISSEVPQNLSASRPQDRQFILSSKKLLLSDSGFYLCAWTGTTFGYTFGSGTRLTVV.

This clonotype was found many times. The J gene is TRBJ2-1, the V gene TRBV12-3 or TRBV12-4; no reliable D call. This CDR3 comprises 18 residues. V shed 3 bases and J shed 5 bases, with 23 bases lying between them. The CDR3 DNA follows: TGTGCCAGCAGTTTGGCGCGGTGGGGTATGATAGTGGACAATGAGCAGTTCTTC. This translates into CASSLARWGMIVDNEQFF.